The 5 T cell receptor beta chains below all came from one sample that was sequenced in a study of early T cells in non-severe SARS-CoV-2 infection. Each CDR3 protein is one row after TCRdb ran MiXCR on the 5' RACE reads. The sample includes more than 50,000 distinct CDR3 sequences, 5.6% of them seen just once. Material: whole blood. The source is an adult who was a healthcare worker with PCR-confirmed SARS-CoV-2 infection or an uninfected control (not recorded which).

The table lists this clonotype with many counts. The gene calls are TRBV29-1 and TRBJ2-7; D perhaps matches TRBD1 (6 bases). V was pared by 2 bases and J by 3 bases, with 11 bases between. Germline values: CDR1 SQVTM, CDR2 ANQGSEA. The CDR3 has 13 residues. The CDR3 protein is CSVEIGDIYEQYF. CDR3 sequence (DNA): TGCAGCGTTGAAATCGGGGACATCTACGAGCAGTACTTC.

This clonotype occurred many times. The chain combines TRBV6-2 or TRBV6-3 with TRBJ1-1; D perhaps matches TRBD1 (5 bases). Germline V CDR1 and CDR2: MNHEY, SVGEGT. The germline V and J ends were trimmed by 6 bases and 5 bases, with 16 bases remaining between them. The CDR3 has 14 residues. CDR3 region: CASRPFGGGTEAFF. In nucleotides, the CDR3 is TGTGCCAGCAGACCCTTTGGGGGGGGAACTGAAGCTTTCTTT.

This clonotype was seen many times. The chain carries TRBV28 and TRBJ1-3; tentative D call: TRBD1 (6 bases). The CDR3 sequence is 16 residues long. V was shortened by 5 bases and J by 4 bases, with 18 bases between the two germline ends. CDR1 MDHEN and CDR2 SYDVKM come from the germline V gene. For the CDR3, the DNA is TGTGCCAGCAGTCAGGCATTGGGGGCTAGAGGAAACACCATATATTTT. This codes for CASSQALGARGNTIYF.

There are many counts of this clonotype. This chain connects TRBV4-1 to TRBJ1-1; maybe TRBD1 (5 bases). The CDR3 runs 15 residues. The V and J ends lost 1 base and 4 bases respectively, with 13 bases between them. CDR1 and CDR2 (germline): MGHRA, YSYEKL. The CDR3 reads CASSQGAGKGTEAFF. DNA of the CDR3: TGCGCCAGCAGCCAAGGCGCAGGGAAGGGCACTGAAGCTTTCTTT.

The table lists this clonotype with many counts. This rearrangement joins TRBV6-5 to TRBJ2-7; weak D call: TRBD1 (5 bases). CDR1 and CDR2 from the germline V gene are MNHEY and SVGAGI. Trimming removed 6 bases at V and 3 bases at J, with 12 bases between. The length of the CDR3 is 13 residues. CDR3 DNA: TGTGCCAGCAGCAAGGGCAGGGACTACGAGCAGTACTTC. Its translation: CASSKGRDYEQYF.